The next 23 T cell receptor beta chains were all read from a single sample in a study of T cell responses to AZD1222 COVID-19 vaccine. Sequencing was performed with immunoSEQ multiplex PCR; in TCRdb, only in-frame clones are kept and a portion is missing. Of roughly 110,000 clones in the sample, about 90% were seen once. Sequencing used peripheral blood, obtained on day 0 of AZD1222 vaccination. The source is an adult in good health.

The chain uses TRBV5-6 and TRBJ2-4; 12 bases fit TRBD2. This CDR3 spans 15 amino acids. V dropped 4 bases and J dropped 6; count of bases not matched to a gene: 5. Germline loops: CDR1 SGHDT, CDR2 YYEEEE. CDR3 sequence reads: CASSLPGLAGNIQYF. The CDR3 coding sequence is TGTGCCAGCAGCCTGCCGGGACTAGCGGGAAACATTCAGTACTTC.

This chain connects TRBV19 to TRBJ1-1; 9 bases map to TRBD1. The CDR3 contains 14 residues. Trimming took 4 bases from V and 4 from J; bases not matched to a gene: 4. Germline V gene lookup returns CDR1 LNHDA and CDR2 SQIVND (reference sequence). The CDR3 protein is CASSRDREGTEAFF. In DNA, the CDR3 is TGTGCCAGTAGTAGGGACAGGGAGGGCACTGAAGCTTTCTTT.

The rearrangement uses TRBV19 and TRBJ1-4; D uncertain. The CDR3 loop spans 14 amino acids. The germline V gene has CDR1 LNHDA and CDR2 SQIVND (reference sequence). Between the trimmed V and J ends, which lost 2 bases and 0 bases, there was a span of 4 bases. CDR3 DNA sequence: TGTGCCAGTAGTATATCTGCAACTAATGAAAAACTGTTTTTT. This sequence encodes CASSISATNEKLFF.

The chain joins TRBV30 to TRBJ1-3; D is possibly TRBD1 (6 bases). The CDR3 runs to 13 residues. Germline CDR1 GTSNPN, CDR2 SVGIG (reference sequence). V was shortened by 2 bases and J by 6 bases, with 11 bases between the two germline ends. The CDR3 DNA reads as TGTGCCTGGAGTCGGGACACCGAAAACACCATATATTTT. This sequence encodes CAWSRDTENTIYF.

The chain carries TRBV19 and TRBJ1-6; a possible D gene is TRBD1 (6 bases). The CDR3 totals 15 residues. CDR1 and CDR2 from the germline V gene are LNHDA and SQIVND (reference sequence). V gave up 6 bases and J gave up 0 bases, with 9 bases separating them. CDR3 sequence: CASSRGASYNSPLHF. In DNA, the CDR3 is TGTGCCAGTAGCAGGGGTGCCTCCTATAATTCACCCCTCCACTTT.

The chain recombines TRBV6-5 with TRBJ2-3, with a weak D call TRBD2 (5 bases). Deletions cut 3 bases from V and 1 base from J, with 11 bases between. Germline loops: CDR1 MNHEY, CDR2 SVGAGI. The CDR3 has 15 amino acids. CDR3 region: CASSYSTMGTDTQYF. Here the CDR3 DNA reads TGTGCCAGCAGTTATTCGACTATGGGCACAGATACGCAGTATTTT.

This sequence joins TRBV6-5 and TRBJ1-2; 7 bases line up with TRBD1. The CDR3 is made up of 14 amino acids. V was pared by 5 bases and J by 3 bases, with 6 bases of the junction left unmatched. CDR1 and CDR2 from the germline V gene are MNHEY and SVGAGI. The CDR3 spells CASSKRGQYYGYTF. DNA of the CDR3: TGTGCCAGCAGTAAGCGGGGACAGTACTATGGCTACACCTTC.

The rearrangement uses TRBV6-5 and TRBJ1-2; 8 bases are shared with TRBD1. The V gene end was trimmed by 6 bases and the J gene end by 2 bases; junction bases not matched to a gene: 5. Germline V gene sequence: CDR1 MNHEY, CDR2 SVGAGI. CDR3 size: 14 residues. CDR3 protein: CASRWTGTNYGYTF. The CDR3 DNA follows: TGTGCCAGCAGATGGACAGGGACAAACTATGGCTACACCTTC.

V and J are TRBV7-2 and TRBJ2-7; 7 bases fit TRBD1. Germline CDR1 reads SGHTA; CDR2 reads FQGNSA. J gave up 6 bases and V 5 bases, and 10 bases lay outside the gene matches. The CDR3 runs 14 residues. In nucleotides, the CDR3 is TGTGCCAGCAGCCCCGCGGTGACAGGGCTCGAGCAGTACTTC. Translating it yields CASSPAVTGLEQYF. Full variable domain (rest looked up from reference TRBV7-2 and TRBJ2-7): GAGVSQSPSNKVTEKGKDVELRCDPISGHTALYWYRQSLGQGLEFLIYFQGNSAPDKSGLPSDRFSAERTGGSVSTLTIQRTQQEDSAVYLCASSPAVTGLEQYFGPGTRLTVT.

A word on this clone: Other DNA sequences from this sample encode an identical CDR3 as well. The chain recombines TRBV4-2 with TRBJ2-7; D uncertain. CDR1 is LGHNA and CDR2 is YNFKEQ in the germline V gene. The V and J ends lost 0 bases and 5 bases respectively, with 2 bases between them. This CDR3 contains 11 residues. CDR3: CASSQDHEQYF. The CDR3 DNA reads as TGTGCCAGCAGCCAAGACCACGAGCAGTACTTC.

This sequence joins TRBV19 and TRBJ1-5; D unresolved. V was shortened by 6 bases and J by 4 bases, with 13 bases between the two germline ends. This CDR3 region has 14 residues. Germline V gene sequence: CDR1 LNHDA, CDR2 SQIVND (reference sequence). The CDR3 sequence is CASSTAQTNQPQHF. CDR3 nucleotides: TGTGCCAGTAGCACCGCACAGACAAATCAGCCCCAGCATTTT.

CDR3 DNA sequence: TGCAGCTACGACAGGGCCCAAGAGACCCAGTACTTC. It codes for CSYDRAQETQYF. The chain employs TRBV29-1 and TRBJ2-5, with 7 positions matching TRBD1. Germline V gene data show CDR1 as SQVTM and CDR2 as ANQGSEA. This CDR3 has 12 residues. The trim removed 8 bases at V and 1 base at J, leaving 4 bases unmatched.

This clone was seen only a few times. V is TRBV7-2 and J is TRBJ2-7, with a weak D call TRBD1 (5 bases). The CDR3 is 13 residues long. V lost 8 bases, J lost 5 bases, and 16 bases lay in between. Per germline, CDR1 SGHTA and CDR2 FQGNSA. The DNA of the CDR3 is TGTGCCAGCCAACCGCCCAGGGCGGACGAGCAGTACTTC. Its translation: CASQPPRADEQYF.

For the CDR3, the DNA is TGTGCCAGCAGTCGAGGCCTGGGCGAATACGAGCAGTACTTC. Translated: CASSRGLGEYEQYF. The chain recombines TRBV6-6 with TRBJ2-7, with D unresolved. CDR3 length: 14 residues. Germline-derived CDR1 and CDR2 are MNHNY and SVGAGI (reference sequence). Trimming stripped 5 bases from V and 4 bases from J, with 15 bases between.

The J gene is TRBJ2-3, the V gene TRBV7-2, with D unresolved. This CDR3 region has 12 residues. The V end was cut by 2 bases, the J end by 6 bases, with 6 bases between. CDR1 and CDR2 (germline): SGHTA, FQGNSA. The DNA of the CDR3 is TGTGCCAGCAGCTTATTTGGTGATACGCAGTATTTT. Encoded protein: CASSLFGDTQYF.

This clone was seen only once. The V call is TRBV7-2, the J call TRBJ1-3; D ambiguous. The CDR3 contains 13 residues. The V gene lost 3 bases and the J gene lost 0 bases, with 3 bases spanning the gap. The germline gives CDR1 SGHTA, CDR2 FQGNSA. CDR3: CASSLASGNTIYF. CDR3 in DNA: TGTGCCAGCAGCTTGGCCTCTGGAAACACCATATATTTT.

This clone was seen more than once but under ten times. The V and J genes are TRBV5-1 and TRBJ2-7; weak D call: TRBD2 (5 bases). This CDR3 is built from 13 residues. Trimming pared 5 bases from V and 0 bases from J, leaving 9 bases between. Germline V gives CDR1 SGHRS, CDR2 YFSETQ. The CDR3 DNA is TGCGCCAGCAGGGAGGAAGTCTCCTACGAGCAGTACTTC. Its translation is CASREEVSYEQYF.

This clone was recorded once. CDR3 sequence reads: CASSQTGLAGASTGELFF. CDR3 coding DNA: TGTGCCAGCAGCCAAACTGGACTAGCGGGGGCCTCCACCGGGGAGCTGTTTTTT. The V and J genes are TRBV3-1 (or the pseudogene TRBV3-2) and TRBJ2-2; 13 bases line up with TRBD2. The ends lost 2 bases at V and 4 bases at J; junction bases unmatched: 7. Germline V lookup: CDR1 LGHDT, CDR2 YNNKEL (reference sequence). The CDR3 extends over 18 amino acids.

The chain is built from TRBV18 and TRBJ1-3, with unresolved D. Germline V CDR1 and CDR2: KGHSH, LQKENI. The CDR3 sequence is 17 residues long. The ends were cut back, 2 bases at V and 0 bases at J, with 14 bases in the middle. CDR3 region: CASSPEGVGSSGNTIYF. CDR3 nucleotides: TGTGCCAGCTCACCAGAGGGTGTGGGGAGCTCTGGAAACACCATATATTTT.

This rearrangement joins TRBV5-5 to TRBJ2-2; D uncertain. The germline CDR1 and CDR2 sequences are SGHKS and YYEKEE (reference sequence). Trimming removed 0 bases from V and 2 bases from J, with 5 bases in between. The CDR3 length is 14 residues. This CDR3 is CASSLGGNTGELFF. CDR3 nucleotides: TGTGCCAGCAGCTTGGGGGGTAACACCGGGGAGCTGTTTTTT.

This rearrangement joins TRBV5-5 to TRBJ1-6; D may be TRBD1 (6 bases). CDR3 length equals 16 residues. Trimming shortened V by 1 base and J by 5 bases, and 13 bases separated the two germline ends. Germline V gene lookup returns CDR1 SGHKS and CDR2 YYEKEE (reference sequence). The CDR3 loop is CASSLYQGPDNSPLHF. CDR3 nucleotide sequence: TGTGCCAGCAGCTTGTACCAGGGGCCAGATAATTCACCCCTCCACTTT.

Written as DNA, the CDR3 is TGTGCCAGCAGCTTAGGCAACCGGGGCCCCTCTGGAAACACCATATATTTT. Protein sequence: CASSLGNRGPSGNTIYF. The rearrangement joins TRBV7-8 to TRBJ1-3, with a possible D match to TRBD1 (5 bases). Germline V CDR1 and CDR2: SGHVS, FQNEAQ. CDR3 length: 17 amino acids. Deletions cut 1 base from V and 0 bases from J, with 13 bases between. Variable domain in full (rest from reference TRBV7-8 and TRBJ1-3): GAGVSQSPRYKVAKRGQDVALRCDPISGHVSLFWYQQALGQGPEFLTYFQNEAQLDKSGLPSDRFFAERPEGSVSTLKIQRTQQEDSAVYLCASSLGNRGPSGNTIYFGEGSWLTVV.

The chain employs TRBV15 and TRBJ1-1; weak D call: TRBD1 (5 bases). This CDR3 comprises 15 residues. The V end lost 6 bases, the J end lost 0 bases, and 14 bases lay between the germline ends. Per the germline V gene, CDR1 is LNHNV and CDR2 is YYDKDF (reference sequence). The CDR3 is CATRLPMGLNTEAFF. CDR3 DNA sequence: TGTGCCACCAGGTTACCGATGGGACTGAACACTGAAGCTTTCTTT.